Shown below are 28 T cell receptor beta chains from a single sample sequenced in a study of blood T cell repertoires in COVID-19. Using immunoSEQ multiplex PCR, the repertoire was profiled, and TCRdb retains in-frame clones only, with some absent. The data contain approximately 80,000 clones, roughly 80% of them singletons. The sample comprised peripheral blood. These receptors all stem from a human donor in a cohort sampled during active COVID-19.

The rearrangement joins TRBV23-1 to TRBJ1-4, with 11 bases matching TRBD1. TRBV23-1 counts as an open reading frame of uncertain function. The CDR3 length is 19 residues. Trimming at V came to 0 bases and at J to 0 bases, leaving 6 bases not matched to a gene. Here the CDR3 reads CASSQSSPGQGATNEKLFF. CDR3 sequence (DNA): TGCGCCAGCAGTCAATCTTCGCCGGGACAGGGGGCAACTAATGAAAAACTGTTTTTT.

With respect to this clone: This sample also contains other DNA sequences that code for the same CDR3. This chain links TRBV5-1 with TRBJ2-5; 12 positions agree with TRBD1. J gave up 5 bases and V 4 bases, and 6 bases lay outside the gene matches. The CDR3 consists of 15 residues. Per germline, CDR1 SGHRS and CDR2 YFSETQ. The CDR3 nucleotides read TGCGCCAGCAGCCCCGGGACAGGGGGCCGTGAGACCCAGTACTTC. The encoded protein is CASSPGTGGRETQYF.

About this clone itself: A read error may account for a junction end that differs from germline. This rearrangement joins TRBV2 to TRBJ2-5; TRBD1 matches at 9 bases. The CDR3 runs 20 residues. The germline CDR1 and CDR2 sequences are SNHLY and FYNNEI. For the CDR3, the DNA is TGTGCCAGCCGTGAAACACGACCTGGGGCGACAGGGGGGCGCAGAGAGACCCAGTACTTC. Amino acids: CASRETRPGATGGRRETQYF.

The chain uses TRBV5-1 and TRBJ1-1; 8 nucleotides match TRBD1. Germline V gene lookup returns CDR1 SGHRS and CDR2 YFSETQ. V lost 1 base, J lost 4 bases, and 9 bases stayed unmatched. CDR3 length: 16 residues. The CDR3 DNA reads TGCGCCAGCAGCTTGAGTTTGGACAGGGCTCTCACTGAAGCTTTCTTT. Protein product: CASSLSLDRALTEAFF.

The chain is built from TRBV2 and TRBJ1-1; D is unclear. Germline CDR1 and CDR2: SNHLY and FYNNEI. V lost 6 bases and J lost 1, with 9 bases in between. The CDR3 runs to 13 residues. The CDR3 DNA sequence: TGTGCCAGCAGCGAGGGAGGGAACACTGAAGCTTTCTTT. Translated: CASSEGGNTEAFF. Together with reference TRBV2 and TRBJ1-1, the CDR3 gives the full variable domain: EPEVTQTPSHQVTQMGQEVILRCVPISNHLYFYWYRQILGQKVEFLVSFYNNEISEKSEIFDDQFSVERPDGSNFTLKIRSTKLEDSAMYFCASSEGGNTEAFFGQGTRLTVV.

V usage is TRBV6-1 and J usage is TRBJ2-3; weak D call: TRBD1 (6 bases). Per germline, CDR1 MNHNS and CDR2 SASEGT. The CDR3 sequence is 14 residues long. V dropped 1 base and J dropped 2 bases, with 7 bases sitting between them. The CDR3 here is CASSEDRVTDTQYF. The CDR3 coding sequence is TGTGCCAGCAGTGAAGACAGGGTCACAGATACGCAGTATTTT.

The CDR3 nucleotides are TGTGCCAGCAGTGTGGTCAGCGGGGGCTACGAGCAGTACTTC. This codes for CASSVVSGGYEQYF. This chain connects TRBV27 to TRBJ2-7; 8 bases align to TRBD2. Germline trimming cut 5 bases from V and 3 bases from J; bases unmatched to any gene: 6. The CDR3 length is 14 residues. CDR1 MNHEY and CDR2 SMNVEV come from the germline V gene (reference sequence).

V and J are TRBV2 and TRBJ2-7; perhaps TRBD2 as D (6 bases). Germline CDR1 reads SNHLY; CDR2 reads FYNNEI. This CDR3 is built from 14 residues. Trimming shortened V by 4 bases and J by 1 base, and 11 bases separated the two germline ends. For the CDR3, the DNA is TGTGCCAGCAGTGTCCGGGGGACGTCCTACGAGCAGTACTTC. Translating gives CASSVRGTSYEQYF.

There are a few counts of this clone. This chain connects TRBV21-1 to TRBJ1-3; the D call TRBD1 from the table was never checked on the DNA. TRBV21-1 is listed as a pseudogene. This CDR3 is 12 amino acids long. The CDR3 protein is CASRNRGNTIYF. CDR3 nucleotide sequence: TGTGCCAGCAGGAACAGGGGAAACACCATATATTTT.

This clone occurred once. This CDR3 is CASSAVIAGAETHKAFF. The CDR3, as DNA: TGCGCCAGCAGTGCCGTGATAGCGGGGGCCGAGACACATAAAGCTTTCTTT. This chain connects TRBV10-2 to TRBJ1-1; tentative D call: TRBD1 (6 bases). This CDR3 region has 17 residues. With 4 bases removed from V and 9 bases from J, the gap between germline ends came to 27 bases. Germline values: CDR1 WSHSY, CDR2 SAAADI.

This clone was counted a few times. V is TRBV4-1 and J is TRBJ2-3; TRBD2 matches at 7 bases. Germline values: CDR1 MGHRA, CDR2 YSYEKL. V was clipped by 0 bases and J by 3 bases; unmatched bases: 9. There are 17 residues in the CDR3. This chain's CDR3 is CASSQESGGGVTDTQYF. The CDR3 DNA sequence: TGCGCCAGCAGCCAAGAATCTGGCGGGGGTGTAACAGATACGCAGTATTTT.

The genes are TRBV5-1 and TRBJ1-2, with 7 bases matching TRBD1. V lost 4 bases and J lost 3; bases outside the gene matches: 21. Germline V CDR1 and CDR2: SGHRS, YFSETQ. This CDR3 has 19 amino acids. The DNA of the CDR3 is TGCGCCAGCAGCCCGAGAGCCAGGGGGAGAAACAGTAATCACTATGGCTACACCTTC. Encoded protein: CASSPRARGRNSNHYGYTF.

The gene calls are TRBV30 and TRBJ2-6; D may be TRBD1 (5 bases). V was shortened by 1 base and J by 0 bases, with 10 bases between the two germline ends. The CDR3 has 16 residues. Germline values: CDR1 GTSNPN, CDR2 SVGIG (reference sequence). CDR3 DNA sequence: TGTGCCTGGAGTGACCTACAGGTCTCTGGGGCCAACGTCCTGACTTTC. Amino acid sequence: CAWSDLQVSGANVLTF.

This clone was seen a single time. The rearrangement uses TRBV6-1 and TRBJ1-5, with unresolved D. CDR1 and CDR2 (germline): MNHNS, SASEGT. There are 14 residues in the CDR3. Trimming took off 0 bases at V and 6 bases at J, with 9 bases between the two ends. The CDR3 spells CASSEAYRSQPQHF. The CDR3 DNA follows: TGTGCCAGCAGTGAAGCGTACAGATCTCAGCCCCAGCATTTT.

This chain joins TRBV3-1 (or the pseudogene TRBV3-2) and TRBJ1-1, with 8 bases lining up with TRBD1. Trimming cost V 5 bases and J 1 base; bases outside gene matches: 3. CDR3 length: 14 amino acids. CDR1 is LGHDT and CDR2 is YNNKEL in the germline V gene (reference sequence). The CDR3 region is CASSVQGANTEAFF. CDR3 DNA sequence: TGTGCCAGCAGCGTGCAGGGGGCGAACACTGAAGCTTTCTTT.

The V and J genes are TRBV5-1 and TRBJ2-1; TRBD1 matches at 7 bases. This CDR3 spans 15 amino acids. V lost 1 base and J lost 4; bases outside the gene matches: 5. Germline values: CDR1 SGHRS, CDR2 YFSETQ. CDR3 protein: CASSLRGGDYNEQFF. CDR3 sequence (DNA): TGCGCCAGCAGCTTGAGAGGGGGCGATTACAATGAGCAGTTCTTC. Full variable domain (remainder filled in from reference TRBV5-1 and TRBJ2-1): KAGVTQTPRYLIKTRGQQVTLSCSPISGHRSVSWYQQTPGQGLQFLFEYFSETQRNKGNFPGRFSGRQFSNSRSEMNVSTLELGDSALYLCASSLRGGDYNEQFFGPGTRLTVL.

The genes are TRBV11-2 and TRBJ1-6; 7 bases are a match to TRBD1. CDR1 and CDR2 (germline): SGHAT, FQNNGV. The CDR3 consists of 17 residues. Trimming took 6 bases from V and 3 from J; bases not matched to a gene: 11. The CDR3 sequence is CASSSRQGRGYNSPLHF. The CDR3 DNA is TGTGCCAGCAGTTCGAGACAGGGTCGAGGCTATAATTCACCCCTCCACTTT.

The V call is TRBV5-1, the J call TRBJ2-5; no definite D call. The germline CDR1 and CDR2 sequences are SGHRS and YFSETQ. Trimming removed 3 bases at V and 3 bases at J, with 9 bases between. The CDR3 totals 13 residues. CDR3 protein: CASSSDLKETQYF. CDR3 coding DNA: TGCGCCAGCAGCTCAGATTTAAAAGAGACCCAGTACTTC.

The chain joins TRBV4-3 to TRBJ1-2; D possibly corresponds to TRBD1 (6 bases). CDR3 size: 14 residues. Germline V gene data show CDR1 as LGHNA and CDR2 as YSLEER. V gave up 2 bases and J gave up 5 bases, with 12 bases separating them. The chain's CDR3 is CASSQIRGLYGYTF. The CDR3 DNA is TGCGCCAGCAGCCAAATCAGGGGATTGTATGGCTACACCTTC.

The chain links TRBV24-1 to TRBJ1-5; D call uncertain. The CDR3 runs 14 residues. V shed 3 bases and J shed 6 bases, with 11 bases lying between them. In germline, CDR1 is KGHDR, CDR2 SFDVKD. The CDR3 loop is CATSDAQVSQPQHF. CDR3 in DNA: TGTGCCACCAGTGATGCCCAGGTATCTCAGCCCCAGCATTTT.

This clone has only one observation. The chain combines TRBV7-2 with TRBJ2-7; tentative D call: TRBD1 (6 bases). The V end lost 1 base, the J end lost 1 base, and 14 bases lay between the germline ends. This CDR3 region has 16 residues. The V gene's germline CDR1 is SGHTA and CDR2 FQGNSA. Here the CDR3 DNA reads TGTGCCAGCAGCTTAGGGGTGGGGGCGCAATCCTACGAGCAGTACTTC. It encodes CASSLGVGAQSYEQYF. Variable domain in full (rest from reference TRBV7-2 and TRBJ2-7): GAGVSQSPSNKVTEKGKDVELRCDPISGHTALYWYRQSLGQGLEFLIYFQGNSAPDKSGLPSDRFSAERTGGSVSTLTIQRTQQEDSAVYLCASSLGVGAQSYEQYFGPGTRLTVT.

CDR3 DNA sequence: TGTGCCAGCAGCGGGAGATATGGCTACACCTTC. Residues: CASSGRYGYTF. The chain has TRBV9 and TRBJ1-2, with D unclear. This CDR3 has 11 amino acids. V gave up 3 bases and J gave up 5 bases, with 5 bases separating them. Germline V gene lookup returns CDR1 SGDLS and CDR2 YYNGEE.

The CDR3, as DNA: TGTGCCAGCCGATGGGGGGGGCTCACTGAAGCTTTCTTT. It codes for CASRWGGLTEAFF. The V and J genes are TRBV25-1 and TRBJ1-1, with a weak D call TRBD1 (6 bases). Germline V gives CDR1 MGHDK, CDR2 SYGVNS. The germline V and J ends were trimmed by 8 bases and 4 bases, with 14 bases remaining between them. CDR3 length: 13 amino acids.

The gene calls are TRBV6-6 and TRBJ2-7; D possibly corresponds to TRBD1 (6 bases). This CDR3 comprises 16 residues. Germline-derived CDR1 and CDR2 are MNHNY and SVGAGI (reference sequence). Trimming left V 5 bases short and J 4 bases short, with 21 bases between. CDR3 protein: CASSLYRETVGYEQYF. The CDR3 DNA sequence: TGTGCCAGCAGTCTCTACAGGGAGACCGTGGGATACGAGCAGTACTTC.

In nucleotides, the CDR3 is TGTGCCAGCAGTTATCCGTGGAACACTGAAGCTTTCTTT. Translated, it gives CASSYPWNTEAFF. The rearrangement uses TRBV28 and TRBJ1-1; D gene uncertain. The length of the CDR3 is 13 residues. V shed 4 bases and J shed 1 base, with 7 bases lying between them. Per the germline V gene, CDR1 is MDHEN and CDR2 is SYDVKM.

This chain links TRBV5-5 with TRBJ1-3; the D gene is possibly TRBD1 (6 bases). This CDR3 has 14 residues. The germline gives CDR1 SGHKS, CDR2 YYEKEE (reference sequence). Trimming cost V 4 bases and J 4 bases, with 12 bases left between them. The CDR3, as DNA: TGTGCCAGCAGCCCACCTAGGGGGGGAAACACCATATATTTT. It is translated as CASSPPRGGNTIYF.

The genes are TRBV6-2 or TRBV6-3 and TRBJ2-3; 8 positions match TRBD2. CDR3 length: 15 amino acids. Germline-derived CDR1 and CDR2 are MNHEY and SVGEGT. With V trimmed by 5 bases and J by 5 bases, 9 bases remained unmatched. CDR3 DNA: TGTGCCAGCAGTCTTTTTCGGGGGGGACAAGATACGCAGTATTTT. Amino acids: CASSLFRGGQDTQYF.

The chain is built from TRBV3-1 (or the pseudogene TRBV3-2) and TRBJ2-7; no clear D. CDR1 is LGHDT, CDR2 YNNKEL, per germline (reference sequence). The CDR3 consists of 14 residues. Trimming removed 6 bases at V and 0 bases at J, with 12 bases between. CDR3 loop: CASRMGLSSYEQYF. The CDR3 DNA reads TGTGCCAGCAGGATGGGCCTCAGCTCCTACGAGCAGTACTTC.